This TCR beta chain was identified during a study of cytomegalovirus exposure and HLA in healthy donors. General study results and limits: According to an earlier analysis, most TCR beta V segments yielded productive rearrangements about 87% or about 30% of the time.

About this clone itself: Its cognate antigen is unknown.

Vbeta (60) and Jbeta (13) primers were used in the PCR. TCRdb's table, derived via immunoSEQ multiplex PCR, lists solely in-frame clones and lacks some. The sample table includes 93,000 or so clones. The TCR was taken from a man aged 35-49 years in good health and CMV-seronegative. Specimen: PBMCs.

The CDR3 nucleotides are TGCGCCAGCAGCCAAGAGGGTTCGGGAGGCTCTCCAACTAATGAAAAACTGTTTTTT. This gives the protein CASSQEGSGGSPTNEKLFF. The V gene is TRBV4-3, the J gene TRBJ1-4; D is unclear. With 0 bases removed from V and 0 bases from J, the gap between germline ends came to 17 bases. Germline V gene lookup returns CDR1 LGHNA and CDR2 YSLEER. The CDR3 runs 19 residues.